This T cell receptor (beta chain) was identified in a study of blood T cell repertoires in COVID-19. Study overall: Samples representing acute and convalescent COVID-19 were sourced from the United States, Italy and Spain. The cDNA or gDNA used as material had been derived from T cells, B-cell-depleted T cells, or PBMCs.

Original analysis: Scientists estimated how many nucleated cells there were by amplifying reference gene primers. Data came from immunoSEQ multiplex PCR; TCRdb stores just in-frame clones and leaves some out. V, J and clone size are those of that table, while D and trimming were read from the DNA. The table includes 28,000 or so clones, about 85% detected once. This clone has just a few counts. Other DNA sequences from this sample encode an identical CDR3 as well. Sequenced: peripheral blood. This TCR derives from a man between 65 and 79 years old with acute or convalescent COVID-19.

The CDR3: CASSPGTSGRTDTQYF. Written as DNA, the CDR3 is TGTGCCAGCTCACCCGGGACTAGCGGGAGGACAGATACGCAGTATTTT. The chain uses TRBV18 and TRBJ2-3; TRBD2 matches at 15 bases. This CDR3 comprises 16 residues. Per germline, CDR1 KGHSH and CDR2 LQKENI. V lost 3 bases to trimming and J lost 3 bases; unmatched junction nucleotides: 1.